This T cell receptor beta chain was profiled in a study of T cell responses to AZD1222 COVID-19 vaccine. With respect to this clone: Its specificity is unknown.

V shed 5 bases and J 4 bases; nucleotides not matched to a gene: 8. This CDR3 has 14 residues. CDR1 SGHNT and CDR2 YYREEE come from the germline V gene (reference sequence). Some clones are missing from TCRdb's copy, which holds only in-frame ones; the method was immunoSEQ multiplex PCR. The sample carries about 130,000 clones, 70% to 90% recorded once. Study-level results: Two AZD1222 doses significantly raised spike-specific TCR breadth and depth over controls. Clonal diversity may have been underestimated, and the donors were mostly white British, with more females than males.

The clonotype originates from an adult in good health. The sequenced sample was peripheral blood, obtained on day 0 of AZD1222 vaccination. The chain carries TRBV5-4 and TRBJ1-2; 7 bases line up with TRBD1. CDR3: CASRYETGTYGYTF. CDR3 in DNA: TGTGCCAGCAGGTATGAGACAGGGACCTATGGCTACACCTTC.